The rows below give T cell receptor beta chains drawn from one sample of a study of cytomegalovirus exposure and HLA in healthy donors. This table comes from immunoSEQ multiplex PCR, and its TCRdb copy is limited to in-frame clones, with some not included. This repertoire includes more than 100,000 clones. The sequencing sample was made of PBMCs. Every receptor here comes from a woman aged 40 to 50 in good health and CMV-seronegative. The CDR3 runs from the conserved cysteine through the conserved F or W. The D gene is left open where the match is weak.

v_call	d_call	j_call	cdr3_nt	cdr3_aa
TRBV4-3	TRBD1	TRBJ2-3	TGCGCCAGCAGCCAAGATCGGACAGGGGGTACAGATACGCAGTATTTT	CASSQDRTGGTDTQYF
TRBV19	TRBD2	TRBJ2-3	TGTGCCAGTAGTATCTGGAGCGGGGGTGTAGATACGCAGTATTTT	CASSIWSGGVDTQYF
TRBV7-9	TRBD2	TRBJ2-5	TGTGCCAGCAGCCGCGGCGCTAGCGGGGGGCTTCAAGAGACCCAGTACTTC	CASSRGASGGLQETQYF
TRBV7-9	.	TRBJ1-2	TGTGCCAGCAGCTTAGTAGCCGGGTCTAACTATGGCTACACCTTC	CASSLVAGSNYGYTF
TRBV10-2	.	TRBJ1-6	TGCGCCAGCACGGGTGTGGCAGGGAATAATTCACCCCTCCACTTT	CASTGVAGNNSPLHF
TRBV5-1	.	TRBJ1-4	TGCGCCAGCAGCCCTAACTCTGGGGGGGGGAATGAAAAACTGTTTTTT	CASSPNSGGGNEKLFF
TRBV9	TRBD1	TRBJ1-2	TGTGCCAGCACCATAGGGGACAGGGGTAACTATGGCTACACCTTC	CASTIGDRGNYGYTF
TRBV11-2	.	TRBJ1-2	TGTGCCAGCAGCCCTTTGAGAGTGAACTATGGCTACACCTTC	CASSPLRVNYGYTF
TRBV4-2	TRBD1	TRBJ2-7	TGTGCCAGCAGGAGGGATGGGACAGGGGGCTACGAGCAGTACTTC	CASRRDGTGGYEQYF
TRBV2	.	TRBJ2-3	TGTGCCAGCAGGGACTACACAGATACGCAGTATTTT	CASRDYTDTQYF
TRBV29-1	.	TRBJ1-3	TGCAGCGTTGGCCAGACTACTTCTGGAAACACCATATATTTT	CSVGQTTSGNTIYF
TRBV9	.	TRBJ2-3	TGTGCCAGCAGCGTACGACATATCCCAGATACGCAGTATTTT	CASSVRHIPDTQYF
TRBV14	.	TRBJ1-1	TGTGCCAGCAGCCTTCAGGGGTACACTGAAGCTTTCTTT	CASSLQGYTEAFF
TRBV9	TRBD1	TRBJ1-3	TGTGCCAGCAGCGTTTCAACAGGGGACAATTCTGGAAACACCATATATTTT	CASSVSTGDNSGNTIYF
TRBV7-3	TRBD1	TRBJ2-1	TGTGCCAGCAGCGCCTCCGGGACAGCCAATGAGCAGTTCTTC	CASSASGTANEQFF
TRBV18	TRBD1	TRBJ1-5	TGTGCCAGCTCAAGTGGACAGGGTAGCAGCAATCAGCCCCAGCATTTT	CASSSGQGSSNQPQHF
TRBV19	.	TRBJ1-5	TGTGCCAGTAGTGTCCGGGACAACTATAGCAATCAGCCCCAGCATTTT	CASSVRDNYSNQPQHF
TRBV14	.	TRBJ1-4	TGTGCCAGCAGCTTATCACGGACTAATGAAAAACTGTTTTTT	CASSLSRTNEKLFF
TRBV5-1	TRBD1	TRBJ1-1	TGCGCCAGCAGCTGGGGACAGGACATGAACACTGAAGCTTTCTTT	CASSWGQDMNTEAFF
TRBV19	.	TRBJ1-3	TGTGCCAGTAGTCAGGCCTCCTCTGGAAACACCATATATTTT	CASSQASSGNTIYF
TRBV7-9	TRBD2	TRBJ2-3	TGTGCCAGCAGCCTGCTGAGACTAGCGGTGCTGACAGATACGCAGTATTTT	CASSLLRLAVLTDTQYF
TRBV7-9	TRBD1	TRBJ1-1	TGTGCCAGCAGCCTGACAGGGGGTCTAATGAACACTGAAGCTTTCTTT	CASSLTGGLMNTEAFF
TRBV15	.	TRBJ2-3	TGTGCCACCAGCAGAGATAGGGGAGATACGCAGTATTTT	CATSRDRGDTQYF
TRBV6-1	TRBD2	TRBJ2-7	TGTGCCAGCATTGCGGGGGGGCCCGGTTGGTACGAGCAGTACTTC	CASIAGGPGWYEQYF
TRBV5-6	.	TRBJ1-2	TGTGCCAGCAGCTTGGCCGGGGTGGTCAGATTAATTAACTATGGCTACACCTTC	CASSLAGVVRLINYGYTF
TRBV6-6	TRBD1	TRBJ1-4	TGTGCCAGCAGTCGACAGGGGGCGTTAGAAAAACTGTTTTTT	CASSRQGALEKLFF
TRBV7-2	TRBD1	TRBJ2-2	TGTGCCAGCAGCCCAGGGACAGCGAACACCGGGGAGCTGTTTTTT	CASSPGTANTGELFF
TRBV5-4	.	TRBJ1-1	TGTGCCAGCAGCTCACCCAGGGGCATGAACACTGAAGCTTTCTTT	CASSSPRGMNTEAFF
TRBV5-1	TRBD2	TRBJ2-2	TGCGCCAGCAGCCCGGGACTAGCGGGACTCCTTACCGGGGAGCTGTTTTTT	CASSPGLAGLLTGELFF
TRBV5-8	.	TRBJ1-1	TGTGCCAGCAGAAGAGAGAACACTGAAGCTTTCTTT	CASRRENTEAFF
TRBV28	.	TRBJ2-6	TGTGCCAGCAGTTTAGGAGGTGTAGGGGCCAACGTCCTGACTTTC	CASSLGGVGANVLTF
TRBV9	TRBD2	TRBJ2-5	TGTGCCAGCAGCAACGGACTAGCGGTTCAAGAGACCCAGTACTTC	CASSNGLAVQETQYF
TRBV5-4	TRBD2	TRBJ2-3	TGTGCCAGCAGCGCCCGGACTAGCGGGGGTCGCACAGATACGCAGTATTTT	CASSARTSGGRTDTQYF
TRBV28	TRBD1	TRBJ1-2	TGTGCCAGCAGTTTAACTACGACAGGGGACGGCTACACCTTC	CASSLTTTGDGYTF
TRBV9	.	TRBJ2-7	TGTGCCAGCAGCGTAGTTGGTAGCGAGCAGTACTTC	CASSVVGSEQYF
TRBV27	.	TRBJ1-5	TGTGCCAGCAGTGACGGACTGAAGAGCAATCAGCCCCAGCATTTT	CASSDGLKSNQPQHF
TRBV7-8	TRBD2	TRBJ2-3	TGTGCCAGCAGCGCGTCCGGGGGGGCCTTTTACACAGATACGCAGTATTTT	CASSASGGAFYTDTQYF
TRBV5-1	.	TRBJ2-3	TGCGCCAGCATCCTAGGGGTGGGGGCCGACACAGATACGCAGTATTTT	CASILGVGADTDTQYF
TRBV5-1	TRBD2	TRBJ2-7	TGCGCCAGCAGCTTGGGGATTTGGCGGGGGGGCCTCGAGCAGTACTTC	CASSLGIWRGGLEQYF
TRBV6-5	TRBD1	TRBJ1-1	TGTGCCAGCAGTTACGGGCAGGGGGTGAAGAACACTGAAGCTTTCTTT	CASSYGQGVKNTEAFF
TRBV7-2	.	TRBJ1-1	TGTGCCAGCAGCGCAGACTATGGGAGGGGCACTGAAGCTTTCTTT	CASSADYGRGTEAFF
TRBV19	TRBD1	TRBJ1-1	TGTGCCAGTAGTCCCTCCGGGACAGGGGGCGGTAGTCCCTACACTGAAGCTTTCTTT	CASSPSGTGGGSPYTEAFF
TRBV6-1	.	TRBJ1-2	TGTGCCAGCAGTGACGGAGGGGTTGCCTATGGCTACACCTTC	CASSDGGVAYGYTF
TRBV4-2	.	TRBJ1-2	TGTGCCAGCAGCCAAGAACTGTATGGCTACACCTTC	CASSQELYGYTF
TRBV4-1	.	TRBJ1-2	TGCGCCAGCAGCCATACCTCGGGAGGGGCGGTGGGCTACACCTTC	CASSHTSGGAVGYTF
TRBV28	.	TRBJ1-6	TGTGCCAGCAAGTTCAGGGGCCCTAATTCACCCCTCCACTTT	CASKFRGPNSPLHF
TRBV14	TRBD1	TRBJ1-2	TGTGCCAGCAGCCAAAGTCGGGGACAGAGGGAAGGCTACACCTTC	CASSQSRGQREGYTF
TRBV4-3	.	TRBJ1-1	TGCGCCAGCAGCCAAGACATCAGGGTTGGCACTGAAGCTTTCTTT	CASSQDIRVGTEAFF
TRBV28	.	TRBJ1-4	TGTGCCAGCAGTCCAAAAGGGGTTGGTAATGAAAAACTGTTTTTT	CASSPKGVGNEKLFF
TRBV7-9	TRBD1	TRBJ1-2	TGTGCCAGCAGCTTACCTCCGACAGGGGGCGGTCGCTACACCTTC	CASSLPPTGGGRYTF
TRBV27	.	TRBJ1-6	TGTGCCAGCAGTCTTCAGGATTATAATTCACCCCTCCACTTT	CASSLQDYNSPLHF
TRBV7-9	.	TRBJ1-2	TGTGCCAGCAGCGCCTCAGGGGATTTGGGGGGCTACACCTTC	CASSASGDLGGYTF
TRBV9	TRBD1	TRBJ1-1	TGTGCCAGCAGCTCACAGGGGCAGAACACTGAAGCTTTCTTT	CASSSQGQNTEAFF
TRBV7-9	.	TRBJ2-3	TGTGCCAGCAGCTCGGGGGTCAGAGATACGCAGTATTTT	CASSSGVRDTQYF
TRBV7-2	TRBD2	TRBJ2-5	TGTGCCAGCAGCTTTTTACCTAGCGGGGGGCGCCAAGAGACCCAGTACTTC	CASSFLPSGGRQETQYF
TRBV5-4	.	TRBJ1-1	TGTGCCAGCAGCTTAGAACAGGGTTCCTGGGCTTTCTTT	CASSLEQGSWAFF
TRBV5-6	.	TRBJ1-1	TGTGCCAGCAGCTTGGGTGGGGGCCGAGCTTTCTTT	CASSLGGGRAFF
TRBV4-1	.	TRBJ1-1	TGCGCCAGCAGCCAAGAGGGACTCGGTGCTTTCTTT	CASSQEGLGAFF
TRBV6-5	TRBD1	TRBJ1-1	TGTGCCAGCAGTTACGTACAGGGGGCTAAGGACACTGAAGCTTTCTTT	CASSYVQGAKDTEAFF